The 4 T cell receptor beta chains given below trace back to one sample, sequenced in a study of blood T cell repertoires in COVID-19. The repertoire was sequenced with immunoSEQ multiplex PCR; TCRdb's copy has only in-frame clones and lacks some. The sample includes under 60,000 clones, around 90% of them seen just once. Sequencing was done on a sample of peripheral blood. Source of these receptors: a human donor in a cohort sampled during active COVID-19.

This chain connects TRBV29-1 to TRBJ2-7; D possibly corresponds to TRBD2 (6 bases). The V end was cut by 5 bases, the J end by 7 bases, with 18 bases between. This CDR3 has 13 residues. Looked up from germline, CDR1 is SQVTM and CDR2 is ANQGSEA. As DNA, the CDR3 is TGCAGCGTTTTATCTCTGGAGGGCCGGGAGCAGTACGTC. Protein sequence: CSVLSLEGREQYV.

This chain links TRBV6-4 with TRBJ2-7; 10 bases fit TRBD2. This CDR3 region has 18 residues. Germline loops: CDR1 MRHNA, CDR2 SNTAGT. The junction had 11 bases not matched to a gene; V was cut back by 3 bases and J by 0 bases. CDR3 bases: TGTGCCAGCAGTGAGGTACTAGCGGGACCGAGTCGCTCCTACGAGCAGTACGTC. It is translated as CASSEVLAGPSRSYEQYV.

This chain joins TRBV2 and TRBJ1-1; D is perhaps TRBD1 (5 bases). The length of the CDR3 is 15 residues. Germline CDR1 and CDR2: SNHLY and FYNNEI. Deletions cut 0 bases from V and 5 bases from J, with 13 bases between. CDR3 region: CASSEALSGKTEAFF. The CDR3 region has the DNA TGTGCCAGCAGTGAAGCGCTTTCAGGGAAGACTGAAGCTTTCTTT.

This clone has more than one count but fewer than ten. The V and J genes are TRBV4-2 and TRBJ1-5; weak D call: TRBD1 (6 bases). Trimming removed 2 bases at V and 2 bases at J, with 10 bases between. The CDR3 is made up of 15 amino acids. Germline values: CDR1 LGHNA, CDR2 YNFKEQ. The CDR3 spells CASSQTQGGNQPQHF. In DNA, the CDR3 is TGTGCCAGCAGCCAAACACAGGGTGGCAATCAGCCCCAGCATTTT.